This is a list of T cell receptor beta chains from one sample in a study of neoadjuvant anti-PD-1 for oral cavity cancer. Produced via immunoSEQ multiplex PCR; TCRdb's table is partial and in-frame only. The sample has nearly 8,000 clones; 65% to 75% are singletons. The material sequenced was PBMCs, taken after nivolumab (anti-PD-1) treatment. These receptors originate from a person aged 40 to 85 with oral cavity squamous cell carcinoma. Both conserved end residues are part of each CDR3. The order of the fields is D gene, clone size, J gene, V gene, CDR3 protein, CDR3 DNA. D genes are given only for firm matches. Rows give clone size only sometimes, using once, few, many, or a class for an expanded clone.

d_gene: TRBD1
abundance: .
j_gene: TRBJ1-1
v_gene: TRBV19
CDR3aa: CASSFRQGTAFF
CDR3nt: TGTGCCAGTAGTTTTCGACAGGGGACAGCTTTCTTT

d_gene: .
abundance: .
j_gene: TRBJ2-7
v_gene: TRBV27
CDR3aa: CASRHRDRDGEQYF
CDR3nt: TGTGCCAGCCGCCACCGGGACCGGGATGGTGAGCAGTACTTC

d_gene: .
abundance: .
j_gene: TRBJ1-1
v_gene: TRBV7-9
CDR3aa: CASSLVNTEAFF
CDR3nt: TGTGCCAGCAGCTTAGTGAACACTGAAGCTTTCTTT

d_gene: .
abundance: .
j_gene: TRBJ1-1
v_gene: TRBV28
CDR3aa: CASSLTVRGPDTEAFF
CDR3nt: TGTGCCAGCAGTTTGACGGTGAGGGGCCCGGACACTGAAGCTTTCTTT

d_gene: .
abundance: .
j_gene: TRBJ2-1
v_gene: TRBV19
CDR3aa: CASSRYHIGGEQFF
CDR3nt: TGTGCCAGTAGTAGGTACCACATCGGGGGTGAGCAGTTCTTC

d_gene: TRBD2
abundance: .
j_gene: TRBJ2-1
v_gene: TRBV4-2
CDR3aa: CASSQTLAGGTYNEQFF
CDR3nt: TGTGCCAGCAGCCAGACTTTAGCGGGGGGAACCTACAATGAGCAGTTCTTC

d_gene: .
abundance: .
j_gene: TRBJ2-7
v_gene: TRBV29-1
CDR3aa: CSVEANMGSYEQYF
CDR3nt: TGCAGCGTTGAAGCCAACATGGGCTCCTACGAGCAGTACTTC

d_gene: TRBD1
abundance: .
j_gene: TRBJ2-7
v_gene: TRBV19
CDR3aa: CASSAGTGGSYEQYF
CDR3nt: TGTGCCAGTAGTGCTGGGACAGGGGGCTCCTACGAGCAGTACTTC

d_gene: TRBD2
abundance: .
j_gene: TRBJ2-3
v_gene: TRBV7-6
CDR3aa: CASSSVAGGLRTDTQYF
CDR3nt: TGTGCCAGCAGCTCTGTAGCGGGGGGGCTGAGGACAGATACGCAGTATTTT

d_gene: .
abundance: .
j_gene: TRBJ2-7
v_gene: TRBV6-1
CDR3aa: CASSGDSGAPYEQYF
CDR3nt: TGTGCCAGCAGTGGGGACAGCGGGGCCCCCTACGAGCAGTACTTC

d_gene: .
abundance: once
j_gene: TRBJ2-5
v_gene: TRBV7-2
CDR3aa: CASSWRTMEETQYF
CDR3nt: TGTGCCAGCAGCTGGAGGACGATGGAAGAGACCCAGTACTTC

d_gene: .
abundance: .
j_gene: TRBJ2-1
v_gene: TRBV1
CDR3aa: CTSSQDEGGLAGNYNEQFF
CDR3nt: TGCACCAGCAGCCAAGATGAGGGCGGGCTAGCGGGCAACTACAATGAGCAGTTCTTC

d_gene: .
abundance: .
j_gene: TRBJ2-3
v_gene: TRBV9
CDR3aa: CASSVDAGTDTQYF
CDR3nt: TGTGCCAGCAGCGTAGATGCCGGCACAGATACGCAGTATTTT

d_gene: .
abundance: few
j_gene: TRBJ2-7
v_gene: TRBV7-9
CDR3aa: CASSLAGRASEQYF
CDR3nt: TGTGCCAGCAGCTTAGCTGGTAGGGCGAGCGAGCAGTACTTC

d_gene: .
abundance: .
j_gene: TRBJ1-3
v_gene: TRBV7-9
CDR3aa: CASSPRAFSGNTIYF
CDR3nt: TGTGCCAGCAGCCCCCGGGCCTTCTCTGGAAACACCATATATTTT

d_gene: .
abundance: once
j_gene: TRBJ2-1
v_gene: TRBV6-6
CDR3aa: CASSYSQSSYNEQFF
CDR3nt: TGTGCCAGCAGTTACAGCCAAAGCTCCTACAATGAGCAGTTCTTC

d_gene: .
abundance: .
j_gene: TRBJ1-3
v_gene: TRBV10-3
CDR3aa: CAIRDSSGNTIYF
CDR3nt: TGTGCCATCAGGGACAGCTCTGGAAACACCATATATTTT

d_gene: .
abundance: once
j_gene: TRBJ2-7
v_gene: TRBV27
CDR3aa: CASSLRGTRNEQYF
CDR3nt: TGTGCCAGCAGTTTACGGGGTACCCGGAACGAGCAGTACTTC

d_gene: TRBD1
abundance: .
j_gene: TRBJ2-1
v_gene: TRBV4-1
CDR3aa: CASSHGGQGRNEQFF
CDR3nt: TGCGCCAGCAGCCATGGGGGACAGGGAAGGAATGAGCAGTTCTTC

d_gene: TRBD2
abundance: .
j_gene: TRBJ2-3
v_gene: TRBV5-1
CDR3aa: CASSFVRGATDTQYF
CDR3nt: TGCGCCAGCAGCTTCGTGCGGGGGGCTACAGATACGCAGTATTTT

d_gene: TRBD1
abundance: .
j_gene: TRBJ1-4
v_gene: TRBV2
CDR3aa: CASSYSDREGEKLFF
CDR3nt: TGTGCCAGCAGTTACTCGGACAGGGAGGGTGAAAAACTGTTTTTT

d_gene: .
abundance: .
j_gene: TRBJ1-4
v_gene: TRBV2
CDR3aa: CASSEASTGLRRKLFF
CDR3nt: TGTGCCAGCAGTGAAGCGTCGACCGGACTCCGACGGAAACTGTTTTTT

d_gene: TRBD2
abundance: .
j_gene: TRBJ2-3
v_gene: TRBV30
CDR3aa: CAGGKLAGPTDTQYF
CDR3nt: TGTGCCGGGGGGAAACTAGCGGGGCCCACAGATACGCAGTATTTT

d_gene: .
abundance: .
j_gene: TRBJ1-2
v_gene: TRBV28
CDR3aa: CASSLLGRENYGYTF
CDR3nt: TGTGCCAGCAGTTTATTGGGCAGGGAGAACTATGGCTACACCTTC

d_gene: TRBD2
abundance: .
j_gene: TRBJ2-1
v_gene: TRBV29-1
CDR3aa: CSVVGAGGAYNEQFF
CDR3nt: TGCAGCGTTGTAGGAGCGGGGGGAGCCTACAATGAGCAGTTCTTC

d_gene: .
abundance: .
j_gene: TRBJ1-5
v_gene: TRBV30
CDR3aa: CAWSVPGNQPQHF
CDR3nt: TGTGCCTGGAGTGTCCCCGGCAATCAGCCCCAGCATTTT